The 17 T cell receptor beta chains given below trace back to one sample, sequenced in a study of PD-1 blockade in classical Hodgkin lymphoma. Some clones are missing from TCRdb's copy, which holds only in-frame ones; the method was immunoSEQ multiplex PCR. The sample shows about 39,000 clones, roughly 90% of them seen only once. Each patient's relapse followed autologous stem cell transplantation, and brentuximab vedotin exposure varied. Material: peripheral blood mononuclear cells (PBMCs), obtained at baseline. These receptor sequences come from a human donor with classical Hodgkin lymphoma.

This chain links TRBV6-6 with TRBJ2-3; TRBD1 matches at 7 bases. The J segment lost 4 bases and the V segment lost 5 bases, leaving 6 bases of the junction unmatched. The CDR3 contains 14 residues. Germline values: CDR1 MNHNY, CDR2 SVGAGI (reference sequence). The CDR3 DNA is TGTGCCAGCAGTGTCAGGGGGATCCCAGATACGCAGTATTTT. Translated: CASSVRGIPDTQYF.

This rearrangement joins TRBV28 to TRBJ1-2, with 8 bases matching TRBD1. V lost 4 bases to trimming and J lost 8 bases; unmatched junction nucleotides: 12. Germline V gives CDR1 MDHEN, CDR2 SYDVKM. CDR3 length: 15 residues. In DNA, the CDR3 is TGTGCCAGCAGTTCCCCCGGCAGGGGGCTAGTGGGCTACACCTTC. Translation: CASSSPGRGLVGYTF.

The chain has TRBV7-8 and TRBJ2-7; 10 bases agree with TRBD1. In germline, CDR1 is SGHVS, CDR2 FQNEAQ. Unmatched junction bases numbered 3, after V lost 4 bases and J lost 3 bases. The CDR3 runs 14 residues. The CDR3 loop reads CASSSRTGGYEQYF. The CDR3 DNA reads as TGTGCCAGCAGCTCGAGGACAGGGGGCTACGAGCAGTACTTC.

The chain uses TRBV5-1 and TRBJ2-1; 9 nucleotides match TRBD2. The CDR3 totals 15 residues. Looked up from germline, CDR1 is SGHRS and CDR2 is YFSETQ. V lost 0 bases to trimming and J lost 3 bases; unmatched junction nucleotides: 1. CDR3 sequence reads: CASSLGLAVYNEQFF. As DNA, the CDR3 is TGCGCCAGCAGCTTGGGACTAGCGGTCTACAATGAGCAGTTCTTC.

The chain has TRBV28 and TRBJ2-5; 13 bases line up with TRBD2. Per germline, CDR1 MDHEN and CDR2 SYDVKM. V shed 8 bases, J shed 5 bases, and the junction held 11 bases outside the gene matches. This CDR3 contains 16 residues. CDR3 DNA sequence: TGTGCCAGCCGAAGGAGACTAGCGGGGGGCCGGGAGACCCAGTACTTC. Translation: CASRRRLAGGRETQYF.

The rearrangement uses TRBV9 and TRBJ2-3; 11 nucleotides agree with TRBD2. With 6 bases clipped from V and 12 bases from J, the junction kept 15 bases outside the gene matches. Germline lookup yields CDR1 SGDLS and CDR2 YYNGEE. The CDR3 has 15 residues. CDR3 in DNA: TGTGCCAGCACGACAGGGCCTAGCGGGGGGCCCCGCCAGTATTTT. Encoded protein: CASTTGPSGGPRQYF.

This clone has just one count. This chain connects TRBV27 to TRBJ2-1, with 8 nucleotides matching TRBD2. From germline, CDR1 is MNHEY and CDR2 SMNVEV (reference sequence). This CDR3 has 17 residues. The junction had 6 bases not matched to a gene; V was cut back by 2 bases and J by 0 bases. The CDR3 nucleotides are TGTGCCAGCAGTTTAGCTAGCGGGCTCCCCTCCTACAATGAGCAGTTCTTC. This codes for CASSLASGLPSYNEQFF.

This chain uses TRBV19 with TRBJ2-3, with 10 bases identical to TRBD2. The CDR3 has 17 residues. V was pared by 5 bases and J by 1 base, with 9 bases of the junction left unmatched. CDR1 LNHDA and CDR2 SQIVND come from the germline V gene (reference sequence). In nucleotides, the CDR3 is TGTGCCAGTAGTCCGAAAAGGGGGACTAGCGGCACAGATACGCAGTATTTT. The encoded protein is CASSPKRGTSGTDTQYF.

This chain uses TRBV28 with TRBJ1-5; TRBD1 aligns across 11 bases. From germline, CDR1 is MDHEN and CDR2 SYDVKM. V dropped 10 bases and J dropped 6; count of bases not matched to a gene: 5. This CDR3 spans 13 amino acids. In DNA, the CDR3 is TGTGCCAACTCGGACAGGGGGCTTCAGCCCCAGCATTTT. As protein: CANSDRGLQPQHF.

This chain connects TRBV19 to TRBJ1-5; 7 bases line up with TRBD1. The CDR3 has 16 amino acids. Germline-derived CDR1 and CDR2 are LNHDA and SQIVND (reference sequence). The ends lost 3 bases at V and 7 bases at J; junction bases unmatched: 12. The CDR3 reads CASSIPTLGGRQPQHF. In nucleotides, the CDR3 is TGTGCCAGTAGTATCCCCACGCTAGGGGGCCGCCAGCCCCAGCATTTT.

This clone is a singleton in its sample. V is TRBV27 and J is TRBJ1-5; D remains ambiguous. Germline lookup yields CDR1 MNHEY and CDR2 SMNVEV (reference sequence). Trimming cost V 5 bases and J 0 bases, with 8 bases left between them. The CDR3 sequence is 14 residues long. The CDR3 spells CASSKGGSNQPQHF. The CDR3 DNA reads TGTGCCAGCAGTAAAGGAGGTAGCAATCAGCCCCAGCATTTT.

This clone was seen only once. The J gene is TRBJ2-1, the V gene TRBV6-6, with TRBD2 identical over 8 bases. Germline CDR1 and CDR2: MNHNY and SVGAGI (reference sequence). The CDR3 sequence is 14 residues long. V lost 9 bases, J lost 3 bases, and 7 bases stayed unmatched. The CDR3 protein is CASTLAGNYNEQFF. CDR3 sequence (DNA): TGTGCCAGTACCCTAGCGGGTAACTACAATGAGCAGTTCTTC.

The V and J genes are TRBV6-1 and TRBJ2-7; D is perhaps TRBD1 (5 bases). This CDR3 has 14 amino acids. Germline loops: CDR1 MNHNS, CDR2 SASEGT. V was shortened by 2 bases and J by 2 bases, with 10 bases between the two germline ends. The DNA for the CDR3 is TGTGCCAGCAGTGAAAATGAAGGGGCCTACGAGCAGTACTTC. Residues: CASSENEGAYEQYF.

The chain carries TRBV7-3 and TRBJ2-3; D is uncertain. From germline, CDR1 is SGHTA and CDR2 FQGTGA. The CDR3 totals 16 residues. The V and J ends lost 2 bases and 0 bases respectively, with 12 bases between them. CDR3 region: CASSLGLIASTDTQYF. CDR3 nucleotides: TGTGCCAGCAGCTTAGGCTTGATAGCTAGCACAGATACGCAGTATTTT.

As DNA, the CDR3 is TGTGCCAGCAGTTACCGGACGTCTTGGACTGAAGCTTTCTTT. Its protein product is CASSYRTSWTEAFF. The rearrangement uses TRBV6-5 and TRBJ1-1; D is ambiguous. Trimming removed 2 bases at V and 5 bases at J, with 12 bases between. Per the germline V gene, CDR1 is MNHEY and CDR2 is SVGAGI. This CDR3 is 14 amino acids long.

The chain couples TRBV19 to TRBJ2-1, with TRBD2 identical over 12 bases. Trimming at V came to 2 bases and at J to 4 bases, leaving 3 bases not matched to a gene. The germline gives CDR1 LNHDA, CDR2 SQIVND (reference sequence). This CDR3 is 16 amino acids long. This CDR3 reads CASSISGLAGYNEQFF. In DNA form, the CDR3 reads TGTGCCAGTAGTATAAGCGGACTAGCGGGGTACAATGAGCAGTTCTTC.

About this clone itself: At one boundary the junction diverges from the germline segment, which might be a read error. CDR3 bases: TGTGCCAGCAGTATATCCGGGACAGGGGGTACTGAAGCTTTCTTT. Amino acid sequence: CASSISGTGGTEAFF. The chain recombines TRBV27 with TRBJ1-1; TRBD1 agrees at 11 bases. The germline V gene encodes CDR1 MNHEY and CDR2 SMNVEV (reference sequence). The CDR3 is 15 amino acids.